Listed here are 28 T cell receptor beta chains from one sample, sequenced in a study of T cell changes during pregnancy in multiple sclerosis. TCRdb's copy holds only in-frame clones and misses some; the assay was immunoSEQ multiplex PCR. The sample has 45,000 or so clones, more than 75% seen once. The sample consisted of CD8+ T cells from peripheral blood mononuclear cells, taken after pregnancy. Receptors were obtained from a female donor in good health, enrolled as a control in a pregnancy study.

The gene calls are TRBV6-6 and TRBJ2-3, with D tentatively TRBD1 (5 bases). Germline assignment: CDR1 MNHNY and CDR2 SVGAGI (reference sequence). The ends were cut back, 7 bases at V and 0 bases at J, with 14 bases in the middle. The CDR3 consists of 15 residues. The CDR3 reads CASISFDRSTDTQYF. The CDR3 DNA reads TGTGCCAGCATCTCATTCGACAGAAGCACAGATACGCAGTATTTT.

V is TRBV15 and J is TRBJ2-1; tentative D call: TRBD2 (6 bases). V lost 3 bases and J lost 2, with 14 bases in between. Germline CDR1 reads LNHNV; CDR2 reads YYDKDF (reference sequence). The CDR3 consists of 16 residues. The CDR3 nucleotides read TGTGCCACCAGCAGCCGCGGGGTGTCTACCTACAATGAGCAGTTCTTC. This codes for CATSSRGVSTYNEQFF.

V usage is TRBV7-9 and J usage is TRBJ2-5; weak D call: TRBD1 (6 bases). Trimming took off 1 base at V and 5 bases at J, with 14 bases between the two ends. The CDR3 extends over 15 amino acids. Germline CDR1 reads SEHNR; CDR2 reads FQNEAQ (reference sequence). The CDR3 nucleotides are TGTGCCAGCAGCTTAGGGCCTCAGGGGCGCGAGACCCAGTACTTC. This codes for CASSLGPQGRETQYF.

This chain connects TRBV2 to TRBJ1-5; tentatively, D is TRBD1 (5 bases). V was clipped by 5 bases and J by 3 bases, with 11 bases between them. CDR3 length equals 14 residues. Per the germline V gene, CDR1 is SNHLY and CDR2 is FYNNEI. In DNA, the CDR3 is TGTGCCAGCAGTTGGGACTCACTCAATCAGCCCCAGCATTTT. This sequence encodes CASSWDSLNQPQHF.

This chain links TRBV7-3 with TRBJ2-3, with 7 bases lining up with TRBD2. Germline trimming cut 5 bases from V and 2 bases from J; bases unmatched to any gene: 10. The CDR3 length is 16 residues. The germline V gene has CDR1 SGHTA and CDR2 FQGTGA. This CDR3 reads CASSAARGSVTDTQYF. CDR3 nucleotides: TGTGCCAGCAGCGCCGCGCGGGGGTCAGTCACAGATACGCAGTATTTT.

V and J are TRBV4-3 and TRBJ1-3, with TRBD1 identical over 7 bases. The CDR3 runs to 16 residues. The germline CDR1 and CDR2 sequences are LGHNA and YSLEER. The J segment lost 9 bases and the V segment lost 0 bases, leaving 11 bases of the junction unmatched. The chain's CDR3 is CASSQDRTGWGGTIYF. The CDR3 bases are TGCGCCAGCAGCCAAGACAGGACAGGCTGGGGAGGCACCATATATTTT.

The chain couples TRBV30 to TRBJ1-5; tentatively, D is TRBD1 (5 bases). Germline CDR1 reads GTSNPN; CDR2 reads SVGIG (reference sequence). V dropped 3 bases and J dropped 0 bases, with 9 bases sitting between them. The CDR3 loop spans 14 amino acids. Here the CDR3 reads CAWSTGYSNQPQHF. The DNA for the CDR3 is TGTGCCTGGAGCACAGGTTATAGCAATCAGCCCCAGCATTTT.

This chain joins TRBV27 and TRBJ2-1, with D possibly being TRBD2 (5 bases). The CDR3 totals 14 residues. Looked up from germline, CDR1 is MNHEY and CDR2 is SMNVEV (reference sequence). Trimming stripped 2 bases from V and 4 bases from J, with 9 bases between. The CDR3 nucleotides read TGTGCCAGCAGTTTAGCGGGCCTTTACAATGAGCAGTTCTTC. This codes for CASSLAGLYNEQFF.

Written as DNA, the CDR3 is TGTGCCAGCAGCTTCGGGACAGGGGGTTACGAGCAGTACTTC. Translation gives CASSFGTGGYEQYF. The genes are TRBV7-2 and TRBJ2-7; 11 nucleotides align to TRBD1. The germline V gene encodes CDR1 SGHTA and CDR2 FQGNSA. This CDR3 comprises 14 residues. With 3 bases clipped from V and 4 bases from J, the junction kept 2 bases outside the gene matches.

The chain carries TRBV4-3 and TRBJ1-3, with 7 bases fitting TRBD1. The CDR3 is 16 amino acids. Unmatched junction bases numbered 6, after V lost 0 bases and J lost 4 bases. Looked up from germline, CDR1 is LGHNA and CDR2 is YSLEER. CDR3 residues: CASSQDRGTAGNTIYF. CDR3 DNA sequence: TGCGCCAGCAGCCAAGATCGAGGGACAGCCGGAAACACCATATATTTT.

The chain recombines TRBV5-6 with TRBJ1-1; a weak D match, TRBD1 (5 bases). V shed 2 bases and J shed 10 bases, with 15 bases lying between them. This CDR3 is built from 13 residues. CDR1 is SGHDT, CDR2 YYEEEE, per germline. DNA for the CDR3: TGTGCCAGCAGCTTTGACAGCCCCGACGGAGCTTTCTTT. Translation: CASSFDSPDGAFF.

V usage is TRBV5-5 and J usage is TRBJ2-1, with TRBD1 matching over 8 bases. The CDR3 runs to 16 residues. CDR1 and CDR2 (germline): SGHKS, YYEKEE (reference sequence). With 5 bases clipped from V and 2 bases from J, the junction kept 9 bases outside the gene matches. CDR3 amino acids: CASSLDRVVAYNEQFF. In DNA, the CDR3 is TGTGCCAGCAGTCTGGACAGGGTTGTCGCCTACAATGAGCAGTTCTTC.

In the case of this clone: Sequence at one end of the junction differs from germline and may be a read error. The chain links TRBV7-7 to TRBJ2-5, with 9 bases aligning to TRBD2. The CDR3 is made up of 15 amino acids. The V gene's germline CDR1 is SSHAT and CDR2 FNYEAQ (reference sequence). CDR3 protein: CASSYERGETETQYF. The DNA of the CDR3 is TGTGCTAGCAGCTACGAGCGGGGGGAGACGGAGACCCAGTACTTC.

The chain combines TRBV6-4 with TRBJ2-1; 9 bases fit TRBD1. This CDR3 region has 14 residues. CDR1 MRHNA and CDR2 SNTAGT come from the germline V gene. The V and J ends lost 0 bases and 6 bases, in that order; junction bases with no gene match: 0. CDR3 in amino acids: CASSDSTGGNEQFF. The CDR3 DNA follows: TGTGCCAGCAGTGACTCGACAGGGGGCAATGAGCAGTTCTTC.

CDR3 loop: CASSLATGNQPQHF. The CDR3 nucleotides are TGTGCCAGCAGCTTGGCGACAGGGAATCAGCCCCAGCATTTT. The chain joins TRBV5-6 to TRBJ1-5, with 7 bases aligning to TRBD1. The germline gives CDR1 SGHDT, CDR2 YYEEEE. There are 14 residues in the CDR3. The V segment lost 0 bases and the J segment 4 bases; nucleotides outside the gene matches: 1.

In nucleotides, the CDR3 is TGTGCCAGCACCAGAGGGGGCAGGGGTGAAGCTTTCTTT. Translated, it gives CASTRGGRGEAFF. V and J are TRBV6-6 and TRBJ1-1; TRBD1 matches at 7 bases. CDR1 MNHNY and CDR2 SVGAGI come from the germline V gene (reference sequence). The CDR3 spans 13 residues. Trimming removed 7 bases from V and 7 bases from J; junction bases left unmatched: 9.

This clone was seen only a few times. The J gene is TRBJ1-1, the V gene TRBV19, with D hard to call. Germline CDR1 reads LNHDA; CDR2 reads SQIVND (reference sequence). The CDR3 is 15 amino acids. Trimming shortened V by 4 bases and J by 0 bases, and 12 bases separated the two germline ends. The CDR3 nucleotides read TGTGCCAGTAGTAGGCGGCGGGCCCTGAACACTGAAGCTTTCTTT. It yields the protein CASSRRRALNTEAFF. The full variable domain, completed using reference TRBV19 and TRBJ1-1, is DGGITQSPKYLFRKEGQNVTLSCEQNLNHDAMYWYRQDPGQGLRLIYYSQIVNDFQKGDIAEGYSVSREKKESFPLTVTSAQKNPTAFYLCASSRRRALNTEAFFGQGTRLTVV.

The rearrangement uses TRBV19 and TRBJ2-2; D gene unclear. Germline-derived CDR1 and CDR2 are LNHDA and SQIVND (reference sequence). The CDR3 runs to 15 residues. V was pared by 3 bases and J by 2 bases, with 10 bases between. The CDR3 reads CASSIRVFNTGELFF. DNA for the CDR3: TGTGCCAGTAGTATCCGGGTCTTTAACACCGGGGAGCTGTTTTTT. The full variable domain, completed using reference TRBV19 and TRBJ2-2, is DGGITQSPKYLFRKEGQNVTLSCEQNLNHDAMYWYRQDPGQGLRLIYYSQIVNDFQKGDIAEGYSVSREKKESFPLTVTSAQKNPTAFYLCASSIRVFNTGELFFGEGSRLTVL.

The chain has TRBV27 and TRBJ1-2, with a tentative D call TRBD1 (5 bases). The V end was cut by 6 bases, the J end by 5 bases, with 10 bases between. Germline values: CDR1 MNHEY, CDR2 SMNVEV (reference sequence). This CDR3 is built from 12 residues. The CDR3 reads CASRAQGYGYTF. The CDR3 DNA follows: TGTGCCAGCAGGGCCCAGGGATATGGCTACACCTTC.

The chain recombines TRBV4-3 with TRBJ2-2; 7 bases match TRBD2. The CDR3 is 17 amino acids. Unmatched junction bases numbered 8, after V lost 4 bases and J lost 0 bases. The germline V gene encodes CDR1 LGHNA and CDR2 YSLEER. The CDR3 sequence: CASSRREGFANTGELFF. In DNA, the CDR3 is TGCGCCAGCAGCCGAAGGGAGGGTTTCGCGAACACCGGGGAGCTGTTTTTT.

The chain recombines TRBV4-3 with TRBJ1-2; 8 bases are shared with TRBD1. The CDR3 has 14 amino acids. V lost 1 base to trimming and J lost 3 bases; unmatched junction nucleotides: 1. The germline CDR1 and CDR2 sequences are LGHNA and YSLEER. The CDR3 is CASSQAGQDYGYTF. The DNA for the CDR3 is TGCGCCAGCAGCCAAGCGGGACAGGACTATGGCTACACCTTC.

CDR3 protein: CASSLGGDEPDTQYF. CDR3 DNA: TGCGCCAGCAGCCTCGGCGGGGATGAGCCAGATACGCAGTATTTT. This chain uses TRBV4-3 with TRBJ2-3; a possible D gene is TRBD2 (6 bases). Germline V gene lookup returns CDR1 LGHNA and CDR2 YSLEER. V was trimmed by 4 bases and J by 4 bases, leaving 15 bases between them. The CDR3 covers 15 residues.

This chain joins TRBV4-3 and TRBJ1-1; 9 bases match TRBD1. The junction had 7 bases not matched to a gene; V was cut back by 3 bases and J by 5 bases. Germline CDR1 reads LGHNA; CDR2 reads YSLEER. The CDR3 is 15 amino acids. CDR3 protein: CASSHDWDRETEAFF. The DNA of the CDR3 is TGCGCCAGCAGCCACGATTGGGACAGGGAAACTGAAGCTTTCTTT.

The rearrangement joins TRBV4-1 to TRBJ2-3, with 9 bases lining up with TRBD2. This CDR3 spans 15 amino acids. Per the germline V gene, CDR1 is MGHRA and CDR2 is YSYEKL. V lost 4 bases to trimming and J lost 5 bases; unmatched junction nucleotides: 7. CDR3 bases: TGCGCCAGCAGCCTCCTAGCGGGGAGGGTAGATACGCAGTATTTT. Residues: CASSLLAGRVDTQYF.

DNA of the CDR3: TGTGCCAGCGGCTCAGGGTCTGGCGGGGGGCCTAGTTCCTACGAGCAGTACTTC. Protein: CASGSGSGGGPSSYEQYF. This chain uses TRBV27 with TRBJ2-7; 8 positions match TRBD2. The CDR3 runs to 18 residues. With V trimmed by 8 bases and J by 1 base, 19 bases remained unmatched. Germline V gene data show CDR1 as MNHEY and CDR2 as SMNVEV (reference sequence).

The chain uses TRBV27 and TRBJ2-1; TRBD2 matches 14 bases. J was trimmed by 0 bases and V by 6 bases; bases with no gene match: 13. Germline V gene sequence: CDR1 MNHEY, CDR2 SMNVEV (reference sequence). The CDR3 has 20 amino acids. CDR3 in DNA: TGTGCCAGCAGATGCCCGGGACTAGCGGGGGTCCTGAGCTCCTACAATGAGCAGTTCTTC. This encodes CASRCPGLAGVLSSYNEQFF.

This rearrangement joins TRBV9 to TRBJ2-3; D is unresolved. Looked up from germline, CDR1 is SGDLS and CDR2 is YYNGEE. The CDR3 length is 15 residues. V was clipped by 0 bases and J by 5 bases, with 13 bases between them. CDR3 in DNA: TGTGCCAGCAGCGTAGGGGCTATAGGCCGAGATACGCAGTATTTT. This codes for CASSVGAIGRDTQYF.

The table lists this clone with a few counts. V and J are TRBV5-1 and TRBJ2-7; TRBD1 might be the D (5 bases). Trimming removed 4 bases at V and 3 bases at J, with 14 bases between. Per the germline V gene, CDR1 is SGHRS and CDR2 is YFSETQ. The CDR3 totals 14 residues. The CDR3 region has the DNA TGCGCCAGCAGCCCCCCGACAGCCAACTACGAGCAGTACTTC. It yields the protein CASSPPTANYEQYF.